The 29 T cell receptor beta chains below were found in one sample sequenced in a study of immune heterogeneity within non-small cell lung tumors. A first 10-cycle multiplex round used 32 V-gene and 13 J-gene primers on TCR beta CDR3. One entry per CDR3 protein, called by TCRdb with MiXCR from the multiplex PCR reads. The sample contains fewer than 15,000 distinct CDR3 sequences, around 27% of which appear only once. For each sample, template was approximately 640 ng of bulk tumor genomic DNA. Multiple biopsies spaced far apart were taken from each primary tumor during surgery. Surgery that was curative in intent was performed on patients with untreated, newly diagnosed non-small cell lung cancer. Material: lung tumor tissue. The receptor set was obtained from a man aged 40-49 years with non-small cell lung cancer.

This chain links TRBV7-9 with TRBJ2-1; TRBD2 matches 11 bases. Germline CDR1 SEHNR, CDR2 FQNEAQ (reference sequence). The CDR3 sequence is 15 residues long. V shed 6 bases and J 6 bases; nucleotides not matched to a gene: 7. Written as DNA, the CDR3 is TGTGCCAGCAGTCTGATAGCGGGAGGGGTCAATGAGCAGTTCTTC. Protein product: CASSLIAGGVNEQFF.

Sample share makes this clonotype medium-sized. The chain combines TRBV5-1 with TRBJ1-2; a possible D gene is TRBD1 (5 bases). Trimming took off 5 bases at V and 5 bases at J, with 19 bases between the two ends. The CDR3 runs to 15 residues. The germline V gene encodes CDR1 SGHRS and CDR2 YFSETQ. Here the CDR3 DNA reads TGCGCCAGCAGGAAGCAAGGGATTGGGGGTTATGGCTACACCTTC. Translation: CASRKQGIGGYGYTF.

In its sample, this clonotype was seen many times. The chain recombines TRBV27 with TRBJ1-1; D unclear. Germline CDR1 is MNHEY and CDR2 is SMNVEV (reference sequence). With 6 bases removed from V and 5 bases from J, the gap between germline ends came to 16 bases. This CDR3 contains 14 residues. CDR3 sequence: CASSPRLWETEAFF. The CDR3 DNA sequence: TGTGCCAGCAGCCCAAGATTATGGGAGACTGAAGCTTTCTTT.

A word on this clonotype: This sequence may be a read error, since a much larger clone differs from it by one base. This CDR3 fails to terminate in the conserved phenylalanine or tryptophan, so it likely reflects a read error. The rearrangement joins TRBV29-1 to TRBJ1-2, with no clear D. Trimming cost V 4 bases and J 6 bases, with 12 bases left between them. Germline CDR1 SQVTM, CDR2 ANQGSEA. The CDR3 sequence is 12 residues long. Here the CDR3 reads CSVASLRNGYTL. The CDR3 DNA reads TGCAGCGTTGCGTCCCTGCGGAATGGCTACACCTTA.

In this sample, this clonotype is medium-sized. The V gene is TRBV9, the J gene TRBJ2-3; tentatively, D is TRBD1 (6 bases). The V end was cut by 1 base, the J end by 5 bases, with 14 bases between. Germline V gene sequence: CDR1 SGDLS, CDR2 YYNGEE. The CDR3 is made up of 15 amino acids. In DNA, the CDR3 is TGTGCCAGCAGCGTAACCTCGACCAGGGGAGATACGCAGTATTTT. Amino acid sequence: CASSVTSTRGDTQYF.

This clonotype was picked up many times. The rearrangement links TRBV11-2 to TRBJ2-6; no definite D call. The V end lost 1 base, the J end lost 0 bases, and 4 bases lay between the germline ends. This CDR3 comprises 15 residues. Germline CDR1 and CDR2: SGHAT and FQNNGV. The CDR3 reads CASSLGASGANVLTF. The DNA of the CDR3 is TGTGCCAGCAGCTTAGGAGCCTCTGGGGCCAACGTCCTGACTTTC.

Sample share makes this clonotype medium-sized. The chain couples TRBV12-3 or TRBV12-4 to TRBJ1-2; 8 bases match TRBD1. This CDR3 spans 13 amino acids. V was clipped by 6 bases and J by 7 bases; unmatched bases: 7. CDR3 coding DNA: TGTGCCAGCAGCCGTGACAGGGGAACTGGCTACACCTTC. Its protein product is CASSRDRGTGYTF.

This clonotype was detected ten times or more. The chain couples TRBV9 to TRBJ1-6; maybe TRBD1 (5 bases). CDR1 and CDR2 (germline): SGDLS, YYNGEE. The CDR3 loop spans 16 amino acids. V was trimmed by 0 bases and J by 3 bases, leaving 10 bases between them. The CDR3 region has the DNA TGTGCCAGCAGCGTAGGGGCAGGGAGCTATAATTCACCCCTCCACTTT. Residues: CASSVGAGSYNSPLHF.

Within the sample, this clonotype is medium-sized. V usage is TRBV27 and J usage is TRBJ1-2; 7 positions match TRBD1. V was pared by 5 bases and J by 1 base, with 13 bases of the junction left unmatched. Germline V lookup: CDR1 MNHEY, CDR2 SMNVEV (reference sequence). This CDR3 comprises 17 residues. CDR3 protein: CASSPRDSGTINYGYTF. The DNA of the CDR3 is TGTGCCAGCAGTCCTCGGGACAGCGGCACCATTAACTATGGCTACACCTTC.

This clonotype was detected ten times or more. The chain uses TRBV12-3 or TRBV12-4 and TRBJ2-2; 7 nucleotides match TRBD1. The ends lost 8 bases at V and 2 bases at J; junction bases unmatched: 2. The CDR3 totals 13 residues. The CDR3 loop reads CASGDSNTGELFF. In nucleotides, the CDR3 is TGTGCCAGCGGGGACAGCAACACCGGGGAGCTGTTTTTT.

This clonotype was counted many times. The chain employs TRBV5-1 and TRBJ2-3; 11 bases agree with TRBD2. The germline CDR1 and CDR2 sequences are SGHRS and YFSETQ. This CDR3 is built from 15 residues. Germline trimming cut 4 bases from V and 4 bases from J; bases unmatched to any gene: 5. CDR3: CASSITSGGPDTQYF. CDR3 coding DNA: TGCGCCAGCAGCATCACTAGCGGGGGCCCAGATACGCAGTATTTT.

Concerning this clonotype itself: This may stem from a read error, because a much larger clone lies one nucleotide away. CDR3 DNA: TGTGCCAGCGCATATGCGGGCAACAATGAGCAGTTCTTC. Its protein is CASAYAGNNEQFF. The gene calls are TRBV18 and TRBJ2-1, with a possible D match to TRBD2 (5 bases). Trimming pared 8 bases from V and 5 bases from J, leaving 13 bases between. Germline CDR1 is KGHSH and CDR2 is LQKENI. This CDR3 has 13 amino acids.

This clonotype was counted a few times. A much more abundant neighbour one base away suggests this may be a read error. The chain has TRBV6-1 and TRBJ1-2, with D uncertain. V was trimmed by 6 bases and J by 8 bases, leaving 13 bases between them. This CDR3 is 12 amino acids long. The germline V gene has CDR1 MNHNS and CDR2 SASEGT. The CDR3 DNA reads as TGTGCCAGCAGAAAACGGGAATGGGGCTACACCTTC. Its protein product is CASRKREWGYTF.

The table lists this clonotype with a few counts. The chain recombines TRBV18 with TRBJ2-6, with D perhaps given as TRBD1 or TRBD2 (5 bases each). CDR1 KGHSH and CDR2 LQKENI come from the germline V gene. The CDR3 has 17 residues. Trimming pared 1 base from V and 0 bases from J, leaving 10 bases between. The CDR3 DNA reads TGTGCCAGCTCACCACTTAGGGGAGTCTCTGGGGCCAACGTCCTGACTTTC. This codes for CASSPLRGVSGANVLTF. Based on the CDR3 plus reference TRBV18 and TRBJ2-6, the full variable domain is NAGVMQNPRHLVRRRGQEARLRCSPMKGHSHVYWYRQLPEEGLKFMVYLQKENIIDESGMPKERFSAEFPKEGPSILRIQQVVRGDSAAYFCASSPLRGVSGANVLTFGAGSRLTVL.

At least ten counts were recorded for this clonotype. J is TRBJ2-1 and V is TRBV24-1; 7 nucleotides align to TRBD2. V dropped 3 bases and J dropped 1; count of bases not matched to a gene: 11. CDR1 and CDR2 from the germline V gene are KGHDR and SFDVKD. The CDR3 is 18 residues long. CDR3 protein: CATSDPSGLAASYNEQFF. The CDR3 DNA sequence: TGTGCCACCAGTGATCCCTCGGGTCTAGCGGCTTCCTACAATGAGCAGTTCTTC.

On this clonotype: Possible read error: a much larger clone is one base away. Lacking the conserved final phenylalanine or tryptophan, this CDR3 likely reflects a read error. V usage is TRBV15 and J usage is TRBJ2-2; D remains ambiguous. V gave up 3 bases and J gave up 5 bases, with 4 bases separating them. Germline V gives CDR1 LNHNV, CDR2 YYDKDF (reference sequence). There are 12 residues in the CDR3. As DNA, the CDR3 is TGTGCCACCAGCAGGAATACCGGGGAGCTGTTTCTT. It encodes CATSRNTGELFL.

The chain couples TRBV6-2 or TRBV6-3 to TRBJ2-5, with TRBD1 identical over 11 bases. The ends lost 4 bases at V and 5 bases at J; junction bases unmatched: 6. Germline loops: CDR1 MNHEY, CDR2 SVGEGT. The CDR3 spans 15 residues. The CDR3 sequence: CASSFRTGGIETQYF. As DNA, the CDR3 is TGTGCCAGCAGTTTCCGGACAGGGGGCATTGAGACCCAGTACTTC.

The CDR3 loop is CASSSRLVGITGELFF. The CDR3 bases are TGCGCCAGCAGCTCTCGACTAGTGGGGATCACCGGGGAGCTGTTTTTT. V gene TRBV4-1 combines with J gene TRBJ2-2; possibly TRBD2 for D (6 bases). Germline V lookup: CDR1 MGHRA, CDR2 YSYEKL. V was trimmed by 5 bases and J by 4 bases, leaving 17 bases between them. This CDR3 has 16 amino acids.

This clonotype has a handful of counts. The J gene is TRBJ2-3, the V gene TRBV6-4; 8 positions match TRBD2. The CDR3 is made up of 13 amino acids. The V and J ends lost 3 bases and 11 bases, in that order; junction bases with no gene match: 7. Germline assignment: CDR1 MRHNA and CDR2 SNTAGT. The CDR3 spells CASSERWSGRQYF. As DNA, the CDR3 is TGTGCCAGCAGTGAGAGGTGGAGCGGGAGGCAGTATTTT.

By share of the sample, this clonotype is medium-sized. The rearrangement joins TRBV7-2 to TRBJ2-6; D could derive from TRBD1 or TRBD2 (5 bases each). The CDR3 sequence is 15 residues long. Deletions cut 6 bases from V and 2 bases from J, with 11 bases between. From germline, CDR1 is SGHTA and CDR2 FQGNSA. The CDR3: CASSAGGTGANVLTF. The CDR3 DNA reads TGTGCCAGCAGTGCTGGGGGAACTGGGGCCAACGTCCTGACTTTC.

This clonotype turned up a few times. The rearrangement links TRBV25-1 to TRBJ1-4, with 7 bases lining up with TRBD1. The CDR3 extends over 16 amino acids. V lost 4 bases and J lost 0; bases outside the gene matches: 5. Per germline, CDR1 MGHDK and CDR2 SYGVNS. CDR3 loop: CASSGDREATNEKLFF. For the CDR3, the DNA is TGTGCCAGCAGTGGCGACAGGGAGGCAACTAATGAAAAACTGTTTTTT.

Turning to this clonotype: One base away lies a much larger clone, so this may be a sequencing read error. V usage is TRBV12-5 and J usage is TRBJ1-2; no firm D call. Trimming stripped 4 bases from V and 8 bases from J, with 14 bases between. Germline loops: CDR1 LGHNT, CDR2 FRNRAP. This CDR3 has 13 residues. The CDR3 is CASGSMEGRGYTF. The CDR3 DNA follows: TGTGCTAGTGGTTCCATGGAAGGGCGAGGCTACACCTTC.

This clonotype counts as medium-sized. The chain joins TRBV19 to TRBJ2-3; D gene uncertain. Germline CDR1 is LNHDA and CDR2 is SQIVND (reference sequence). Trimming took 4 bases from V and 6 from J, leaving 8 bases between them. This CDR3 contains 12 residues. CDR3 bases: TGTGCCAGTAGTAAAGACGGGGATACGCAGTATTTT. It specifies CASSKDGDTQYF. Drawing the rest from reference TRBV19 and TRBJ2-3, the complete variable domain is DGGITQSPKYLFRKEGQNVTLSCEQNLNHDAMYWYRQDPGQGLRLIYYSQIVNDFQKGDIAEGYSVSREKKESFPLTVTSAQKNPTAFYLCASSKDGDTQYFGPGTRLTVL.

As concerns this clonotype: One base away lies a much larger clone, so this may be a sequencing read error. The V call is TRBV5-1, the J call TRBJ1-5; no clear D gene. Trimming removed 1 base at V and 2 bases at J, with 10 bases between. This CDR3 region has 15 residues. The germline gives CDR1 SGHRS, CDR2 YFSETQ. The CDR3 sequence: CASSLWAVGNQPQHF. CDR3 nucleotides: TGCGCCAGCAGCTTGTGGGCCGTCGGCAATCAGCCCCAGCATTTT.

As regards this clonotype: A much larger clone lies one base from this, so it may be a read error. The chain carries TRBV11-3 and TRBJ2-1; 15 bases are a match to TRBD2. The CDR3 covers 17 residues. In germline, CDR1 is SGHNT, CDR2 YENEEA. V lost 5 bases to trimming and J lost 8 bases; unmatched junction nucleotides: 10. The CDR3: CASSRWTSGRGKYEQFF. The CDR3 DNA follows: TGTGCCAGCAGCCGTTGGACTAGCGGGAGGGGAAAGTATGAGCAGTTCTTC.

The gene calls are TRBV7-2 and TRBJ1-4, with D possibly matching TRBD1 (5 bases). Looked up from germline, CDR1 is SGHTA and CDR2 is FQGNSA. Trimming pared 5 bases from V and 6 bases from J, leaving 13 bases between. The CDR3 has 14 amino acids. The CDR3 sequence: CASSLGGNDEKLFF. CDR3 nucleotide sequence: TGTGCCAGCAGCCTGGGGGGGAATGATGAAAAACTGTTTTTT.

A remark on this clonotype: This could be a read error, since a much larger clone is one nucleotide away. The chain joins TRBV19 to TRBJ1-3; D uncertain. The CDR3 has 15 amino acids. Germline assignment: CDR1 LNHDA and CDR2 SQIVND (reference sequence). Trimming stripped 2 bases from V and 4 bases from J, with 12 bases between. CDR3 nucleotide sequence: TGTGCCAGTAGTATACGCCAGGCTGCCGGAAACACCATATATTTT. It codes for CASSIRQAAGNTIYF.

The V and J genes are TRBV20-1 and TRBJ2-6; D is uncertain. V was shortened by 6 bases and J by 0 bases, with 18 bases between the two germline ends. Per the germline V gene, CDR1 is DFQATT and CDR2 is SNEGSKA (reference sequence). This CDR3 is built from 17 residues. In DNA, the CDR3 is TGCAGTGCCCAGGACGCCAAGGAACGCTCTGGGGCCAACGTCCTGACTTTC. Residues: CSAQDAKERSGANVLTF.

By share, this clonotype ranks as medium-sized. The rearrangement links TRBV20-1 to TRBJ2-7; D is undetermined. Germline V gene data show CDR1 as DFQATT and CDR2 as SNEGSKA (reference sequence). The CDR3 has 13 residues. V was clipped by 3 bases and J by 2 bases, with 11 bases between them. The CDR3 spells CSASGRSPYEQYF. In DNA, the CDR3 is TGCAGTGCTAGTGGACGAAGTCCCTACGAGCAGTACTTC.